This record looks at one TCR beta chain sequence and its context. Its antigen is currently not known. Base qualities are not at hand, and no much larger clone is one base apart. Healthy HIV-negative adults with no recently reported acute infections or vaccinations were included as donors. Only Caucasian adults living in Nashville, Tennessee, USA were represented among the donors. CD4+ T cells were enriched by magnetic negative selection; naive cells were then positively selected on CD45RA, and the negative fraction formed the memory subset. Blood was collected by leukapheresis, and PBMCs were isolated by Ficoll-Histopaque density gradient centrifugation and then cryopreserved in liquid nitrogen vapor phase. Analytical flow cytometry was used to check the purity and quantity of each magnetically sorted T cell population. From each sorted fraction, genomic DNA was isolated and quantified by UV absorbance on a Nanodrop 2000c.

TCR CDR3 regions were amplified from genomic DNA by multiplex PCR using the deep immunoSEQ assay. Extracted genomic DNA from each cell subset was distributed evenly across all wells of several immunoSEQ 96-well plates, and each plate was treated as a replicate. For sorted subsets, 150 to 250 ng of genomic DNA, equivalent to around 30,000 T cell genomes, went into each replicate PCR. Purified libraries were measured with a Qubit 3.0 fluorometer, size-checked on a Bioanalyzer 2100, and measured again with the KAPA Library Quantification kit. Every immunoSEQ 96-well plate was sequenced on a dedicated single-read 150-cycle Illumina NextSeq 550 flow cell. The paper's processing steps were these. The immunoSEQ output contained only junctional sequences without quality scores, so filtering could not match that applied to full-length reads. Sequences were annotated with PyIR, a Python wrapper for IgBLAST v1.9, using IMGT germline references to assign V/J genes and CDR3. Reads were filtered out if the reads had weak V/J assignments (E-value above 1e-6), no CDR3, stop codons, out-of-frame junctions, or ambiguous translated residues. V3J clonotypes were defined by identical inferred V gene, J gene, and CDR3 amino acid sequence. To compute the percentage overlap between repertoires, the number of shared unique clonotypes was divided by the size of the smaller repertoire. Repertoire richness was assessed with RTK rarefaction, the Chao1 estimator, and Recon v2.1 estimates of unobserved clonotypes. Generation probabilities were computed with OLGA for all TCRbeta clonotypes obtained by the gDNA method from a handful of donors. Not all clones reach the TCRdb copy of this immuneACCESS table, which keeps in-frame sequences only. Checked studies attribute under half of the gap to unresolved V genes and leave the rest unexplained. V and J calls and clone size come straight from that table; D and trimming were deduced from the DNA. The sample includes around 2.3 million clones, with approximately 94% observed a single time. Of the sample, roughly 0.13% falls within the top ten clones.

The sample originates from a study of shared clonotypes between healthy human individuals (dated by TCRdb to about 2020). General notes on the study: The cohort comprised two women and a few men aged 18 to 49 years. Per donor, three plates each were used for CD4 naive and CD4 memory, two for CD8 naive, and one for CD8 memory. To estimate repertoire size and how much clonotype sharing occurs between individuals, the study deeply sequenced the blood TCR repertoires of five or six healthy adults. To increase sequencing depth and limit assay-specific biases, TCR repertoire library preparation and sequencing were carried out by different laboratories using diverse techniques. Leukapheresis yielded between about 0.85 and 9 billion PBMCs per donor.

General study outcomes and caveats: Across a few donors, approximately 5% of naive CD4, roughly 3.4% of naive CD8, under 2.5% of memory CD4, and approximately 0.4% of memory CD8 clonotypes were shared. Naive subsets generally had larger estimated clonotype richness than memory subsets. Sampling was restricted to blood, and TCR repertoires in tissues likely differ from the TCR repertoires found in blood. Even with the large sequencing depth, rarefaction of the sorted-subset datasets indicated that sequencing was incomplete. Because the study included only a small number of donors, the genetic and exposure-history diversity represented was limited. Compared with non-shared clonotypes, clonotypes shared by all four sorted-subset donors had higher generation probabilities. Pairwise subsampling indicated that sequencing depth was expected to affect the degree of clonotype sharing among donors.

Looking up the germline V gene yields CDR1 SGHDT and CDR2 YYEEEE. The CDR3, from cysteine to phenylalanine, totals 17 residues. Left in the record is the CDR3 DNA by itself, 51 bases read in frame from the first base. V is cut by 2 bases and J by 0 bases, and the space between the germline ends is 17 bases. Sequencing used naive CD4+ T cells sorted from blood. In light of the paper, this sample's cell subset or site label describes: CD45RA+ positively selected. This TCR derives from a man between 18 and 35 years old in good health. The V gene is TRBV5-6 and the J gene is TRBJ1-1, with the D gene not confidently named. The nucleotides are TGTGCCAGCAGCTTTAGGTCCCAAACCGACATGAACACTGAAGCTTTCTTT. Translated, this is CASSFRSQTDMNTEAFF.